This TCR beta chain was found in a study of shared clonotypes between healthy human individuals. With 3 bases clipped from V and 5 bases from J, the junction kept 3 bases outside the gene matches. Germline CDR1 reads SGHNT; CDR2 reads YYREEE (reference sequence). The CDR3 is 15 residues long. Donors were healthy HIV-negative adults without recent acute infections or vaccinations. The authors ran unsorted PBMC replicate PCRs on approximately 300 ng DNA, approximately 31,000 T cell genomes. Profiling relied on immunoSEQ multiplex PCR, and the TCRdb table lists in-frame clones only, not all of them. The table shows about half a million clones, with around three quarters occurring only once.

The sequenced sample was PBMCs. This TCR derives from a woman aged 40-49 years in good health. Some clones in this sample may be carry-over from other donors' samples. The chain joins TRBV5-4 to TRBJ1-5; TRBD1 matches 12 bases. The DNA for the CDR3 is TGTGCCAGCAGCTCGGGACAGGGGGCCGATCAGCCCCAGCATTTT. Amino acids: CASSSGQGADQPQHF.